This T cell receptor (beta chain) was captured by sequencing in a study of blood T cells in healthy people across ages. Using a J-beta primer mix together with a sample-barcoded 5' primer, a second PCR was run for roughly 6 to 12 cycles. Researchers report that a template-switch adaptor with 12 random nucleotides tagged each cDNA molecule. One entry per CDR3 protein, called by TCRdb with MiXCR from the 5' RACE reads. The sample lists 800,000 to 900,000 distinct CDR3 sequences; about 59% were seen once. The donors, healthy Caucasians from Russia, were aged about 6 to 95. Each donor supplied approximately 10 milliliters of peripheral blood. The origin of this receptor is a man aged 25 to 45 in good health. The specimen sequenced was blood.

CDR3 nucleotides: TGTGCCAGCAGCTTAGGACTAGCCCCCACCACAGATACGCAGTATTTT. Its translation is CASSLGLAPTTDTQYF. This rearrangement joins TRBV11-2 to TRBJ2-3, with 7 bases matching TRBD2. V gave up 1 base and J gave up 2 bases; unmatched junction bases: 6. Looked up from germline, CDR1 is SGHAT and CDR2 is FQNNGV. The CDR3 contains 16 residues.